The rows below give T cell receptor beta chains drawn from one sample of a study of cytomegalovirus exposure and HLA in healthy donors. Method: immunoSEQ multiplex PCR; TCRdb's copy keeps in-frame clones and lacks some. The table lists 180,000 or so clones, about 86% of them singletons. Sequenced material: PBMCs. Every receptor here comes from a woman in her thirties in good health and CMV-seronegative. The CDR3 runs from the conserved cysteine through the conserved F or W. D genes are given only for firm matches. A clone size is listed for some rows: how often the clone was seen (once, few, many), or a class if it is expanded.

d_gene	abundance	len	v_gene	j_gene	CDR3aa	CDR3nt
-	-	16	TRBV16	TRBJ1-2	CASSQNWPPGNWGYTF	TGTGCCAGCAGCCAAAATTGGCCCCCCGGGAACTGGGGCTACACCTTC
TRBD1	once	15	TRBV18	TRBJ1-4	CASSPLVTGVEKLFF	TGTGCCAGCTCACCACTTGTGACAGGGGTCGAAAAACTGTTTTTT
-	-	15	TRBV7-9	TRBJ1-4	CASSSGMGTNEKLFF	TGTGCCAGCAGCTCGGGGATGGGAACTAATGAAAAACTGTTTTTT
TRBD2	-	17	TRBV11-2	TRBJ2-3	CASSYLGTSGGTDTQYF	TGTGCCAGCAGCTACCTCGGGACTAGCGGGGGCACAGATACGCAGTATTTT
-	-	11	TRBV20-1	TRBJ1-1	CSASEGFEAFF	TGCAGTGCTAGCGAGGGATTTGAAGCTTTCTTT
-	-	13	TRBV9	TRBJ1-1	CASSPRGNTEAFF	TGTGCCAGCAGCCCAAGGGGGAACACTGAAGCTTTCTTT
TRBD1	-	15	TRBV6-1	TRBJ1-2	CASSEAEDRGGGYTF	TGTGCCAGCAGTGAAGCGGAGGACAGGGGAGGCGGCTACACCTTC
TRBD2	-	14	TRBV15	TRBJ2-1	CATHPSGGNNEQFF	TGTGCCACCCACCCCAGCGGGGGGAACAATGAGCAGTTCTTC
TRBD1	-	14	TRBV15	TRBJ1-2	CATSRDRGAGGYTF	TGTGCCACCAGCAGGGACAGGGGGGCAGGCGGCTACACCTTC
-	-	15	TRBV25-1	TRBJ2-1	CASSDGGGRHNEQFF	TGTGCCAGCAGTGACGGTGGGGGGAGACACAATGAGCAGTTCTTC
-	-	15	TRBV27	TRBJ1-3	CASSPDRTSGNTIYF	TGTGCCAGCAGTCCTGACAGGACCTCTGGAAACACCATATATTTT
TRBD1	-	15	TRBV27	TRBJ2-7	CASSLYGTGSGEQYF	TGTGCCAGCAGTTTATATGGGACAGGGTCGGGCGAGCAGTACTTC
-	-	12	TRBV18	TRBJ2-1	CASSLTGGEQFF	TGTGCCAGCTCCCTTACGGGTGGTGAGCAGTTCTTC
TRBD2	-	16	TRBV19	TRBJ2-2	CASSISGGPITGELFF	TGTGCCAGTAGTATTTCGGGGGGGCCGATTACCGGGGAGCTGTTTTTT
TRBD2	-	20	TRBV27	TRBJ2-3	CASSPEWRGGTPWDTDTQYF	TGTGCCAGCAGTCCAGAGTGGCGGGGGGGGACACCCTGGGACACAGATACGCAGTATTTT
-	-	15	TRBV6-5	TRBJ1-2	CASSYSAGRAEGYTF	TGTGCCAGCAGTTACTCTGCCGGCAGGGCGGAAGGCTACACCTTC
-	-	12	TRBV9	TRBJ2-2	CASSVVSGELFF	TGTGCCAGCAGCGTAGTATCCGGGGAGCTGTTTTTT
TRBD2	-	15	TRBV2	TRBJ2-2	CASSLAGGPSGELFF	TGTGCCAGCAGCCTAGCGGGGGGGCCTTCCGGGGAGCTGTTTTTT
-	-	14	TRBV11-2	TRBJ2-7	CASSLVGGDYEQYF	TGTGCCAGCAGCTTAGTAGGCGGAGACTACGAGCAGTACTTC
TRBD1	-	17	TRBV5-6	TRBJ1-2	CASSFGQGYSKNQGYTF	TGTGCCAGCAGCTTCGGACAGGGGTATTCCAAAAACCAAGGCTACACCTTC
TRBD2	-	15	TRBV2	TRBJ2-2	CASSENRGLAGELFF	TGTGCCAGCAGTGAAAATAGGGGACTAGCCGGGGAGCTGTTTTTT
TRBD1	-	13	TRBV27	TRBJ1-1	CASSNRGNTEAFF	TGTGCCAGCAGTAACAGGGGGAACACTGAAGCTTTCTTT
-	-	13	TRBV5-8	TRBJ1-1	CASSEFQGAGAFF	TGTGCCAGCAGTGAGTTCCAGGGCGCTGGCGCTTTCTTT
TRBD1	-	16	TRBV18	TRBJ1-4	CASSRDRGFHNEKLFF	TGTGCCAGCTCGCGGGACAGGGGGTTCCATAATGAAAAACTGTTTTTT
-	-	15	TRBV4-3	TRBJ1-2	CASSQGTATSGGYTF	TGCGCCAGCAGCCAAGGGACAGCGACCAGTGGGGGCTACACCTTC
-	-	15	TRBV5-6	TRBJ2-7	CASSSSRGVPYEQYF	TGTGCCAGCAGCTCAAGCAGGGGAGTGCCCTACGAGCAGTACTTC
TRBD1	-	15	TRBV7-9	TRBJ1-2	CASSPTGAANYGYTF	TGTGCCAGCAGCCCGACAGGGGCCGCTAACTATGGCTACACCTTC
-	-	13	TRBV6-1	TRBJ1-2	CASSGKGWLGYTF	TGTGCCAGCAGTGGAAAGGGGTGGCTTGGCTACACCTTC
TRBD1	few	18	TRBV19	TRBJ2-3	CASRTRPGQGASTDTQYF	TGTGCCAGTAGAACCCGGCCCGGACAGGGGGCTAGCACAGATACGCAGTATTTT
-	-	13	TRBV14	TRBJ1-2	CASSLDINYGYTF	TGTGCCAGCAGCCTTGACATAAACTATGGCTACACCTTC
TRBD1	-	17	TRBV9	TRBJ2-3	CASSVVVGDRVSDTQYF	TGTGCCAGCAGCGTAGTTGTTGGGGACAGGGTGTCAGATACGCAGTATTTT
-	-	15	TRBV6-1	TRBJ2-2	CASSEETGNTGELFF	TGTGCCAGCAGTGAAGAGACGGGAAACACCGGGGAGCTGTTTTTT
TRBD1	-	16	TRBV10-3	TRBJ2-5	CAISDSGTGGGETQYF	TGTGCCATCAGTGACTCCGGGACAGGGGGCGGGGAGACCCAGTACTTC
-	-	16	TRBV6-1	TRBJ2-5	CASSDGRGLSKETQYF	TGTGCCAGCAGTGACGGGAGGGGGCTGTCCAAAGAGACCCAGTACTTC
-	-	15	TRBV4-3	TRBJ1-2	CASSQEMESNYGYTF	TGCGCCAGCAGCCAAGAAATGGAGTCTAACTATGGCTACACCTTC
-	-	13	TRBV7-9	TRBJ1-1	CASSLGSYAEAFF	TGTGCCAGCAGCTTGGGGAGTTATGCTGAAGCTTTCTTT
-	-	15	TRBV7-6	TRBJ1-1	CASSLYPGVGTEAFF	TGTGCCAGCAGCTTATATCCAGGGGTGGGCACTGAAGCTTTCTTT
-	-	13	TRBV27	TRBJ2-3	CASSVGGADTQYF	TGTGCCAGCAGTGTAGGAGGGGCAGATACGCAGTATTTT
TRBD1	-	17	TRBV5-6	TRBJ2-2	CASSLTLGQQNTGELFF	TGTGCCAGCAGCCTCACTCTGGGACAGCAGAACACCGGGGAGCTGTTTTTT
-	-	15	TRBV25-1	TRBJ2-5	CASSGPGWDQETQYF	TGTGCCAGCAGTGGACCAGGGTGGGACCAAGAGACCCAGTACTTC